This T cell receptor (beta chain) appears in the sequencing data of a study of blood T cells in healthy people across ages. A second about 6 to 12 cycle PCR used barcoded and J-beta primers. MiXCR, applied by TCRdb to the 5' RACE reads, yields one record per CDR3 protein. Of roughly 800,000 distinct CDR3 sequences listed, about 62% are singletons. The CDR3 extends over 14 amino acids. CDR1 and CDR2 from the germline V gene are SGHVT and SQSDAQ. With 3 bases removed from V and 9 bases from J, the gap between germline ends came to 15 bases. J is TRBJ2-1 and V is TRBV7-4, with a weak D call TRBD2 (6 bases). Specimen: blood. This clonotype was obtained from a man younger than 40 in good health. Written as DNA, the CDR3 is TGTGCCAGCAGCTTGTCCCGGCGGGGCGGTGAGCAGTTCTTC. It translates to CASSLSRRGGEQFF.